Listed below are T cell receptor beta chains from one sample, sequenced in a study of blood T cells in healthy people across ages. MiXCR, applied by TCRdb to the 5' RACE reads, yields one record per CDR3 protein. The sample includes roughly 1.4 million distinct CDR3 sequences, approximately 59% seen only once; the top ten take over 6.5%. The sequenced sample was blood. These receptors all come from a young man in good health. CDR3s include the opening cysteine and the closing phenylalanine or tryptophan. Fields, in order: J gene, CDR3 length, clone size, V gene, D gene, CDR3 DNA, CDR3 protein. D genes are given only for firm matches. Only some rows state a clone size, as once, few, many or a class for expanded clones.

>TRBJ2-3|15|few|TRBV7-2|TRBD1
TGTGCCAGCAGCTACCTCGGGACAGGCTCAGATACGCAGTATTTT
CASSYLGTGSDTQYF
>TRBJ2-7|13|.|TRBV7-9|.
TGTGCCTCTAGCGCGGGGCCAAATTACGAGCAGTACTTC
CASSAGPNYEQYF
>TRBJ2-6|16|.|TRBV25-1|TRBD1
TGTGCCAGCAGTGGGGACAGGGTATCTGGGGCCAACGTCCTGACTTTC
CASSGDRVSGANVLTF
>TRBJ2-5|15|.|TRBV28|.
TGTGCCAGCAGTTTAATCCGGGGCTCCTACAATGAGCAGTACTTC
CASSLIRGSYNEQYF
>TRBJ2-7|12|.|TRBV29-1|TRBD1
TGCAGCGCTGGGGACAGGTCGGCCGAGCAGTACTTC
CSAGDRSAEQYF
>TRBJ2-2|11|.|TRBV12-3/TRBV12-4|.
TGTGCCAGCAGAATAGGTTTAGAGCTGTTTTTT
CASRIGLELFF
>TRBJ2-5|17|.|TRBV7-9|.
TGTGCCAGCAGCTTACCTAGAGGAATCCCGAGTCAAGAGACCCAGTACTTC
CASSLPRGIPSQETQYF
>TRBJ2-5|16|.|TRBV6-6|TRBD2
TGTGCCAGCAGGTCCGTGGGAGGGAGGAGGATCGAGACCCAGTACTTC
CASRSVGGRRIETQYF
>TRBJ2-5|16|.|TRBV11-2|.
TGTGCCAGCAGCCTCCAGGGGGGGAGCTACCAAGAGACCCAGTACTTC
CASSLQGGSYQETQYF
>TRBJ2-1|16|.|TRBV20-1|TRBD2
TGCAGTGCTAGACCGATGAGCGGGGTTACCTACAATGAGCAGTTCTTC
CSARPMSGVTYNEQFF
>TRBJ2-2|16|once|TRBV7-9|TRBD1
TGTGCCAGCAGCCCCCCCCGGGACAGGAACACCGGGGAGCTGTTTTTT
CASSPPRDRNTGELFF
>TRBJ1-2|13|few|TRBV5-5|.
TGTGCCAGCAGCTTGGTACAGTACTATGGCTACACCTTC
CASSLVQYYGYTF
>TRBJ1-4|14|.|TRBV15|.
TGTGCCACCAGCAGAACGACAGGATACGAAAAACTGTTTTTT
CATSRTTGYEKLFF
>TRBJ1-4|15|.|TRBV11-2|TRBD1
TGTGCCAGCAGCTCTTTGGACAGGGGGGTCGGAAAACTGTTTTTT
CASSSLDRGVGKLFF
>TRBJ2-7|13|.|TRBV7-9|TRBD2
TGTGCCAGCGGCTCAAGCGGGAAGTACGAGCAGTACTTC
CASGSSGKYEQYF
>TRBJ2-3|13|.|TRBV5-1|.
TGCGCCAGCAGCGCCGTAATCACAGATACGCAGTATTTT
CASSAVITDTQYF
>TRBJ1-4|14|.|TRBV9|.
TGTGCCAGCAGCGTAGGCGGGACTAATGAAAAACTGTTTTTT
CASSVGGTNEKLFF
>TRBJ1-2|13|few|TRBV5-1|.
TGCGCCAGCAGCTTGGCGTTGGGAGAAGGCTACACCTTC
CASSLALGEGYTF
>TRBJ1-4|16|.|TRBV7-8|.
TGTGCCAGCAGCTTAGCTAGGGGGGGAGGTGGTGGAAAACTGTTTTTT
CASSLARGGGGGKLFF
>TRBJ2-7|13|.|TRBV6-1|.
TGTGCCAGCAGTGTCCGGGAGAGCTACGAGCAGTACTTC
CASSVRESYEQYF
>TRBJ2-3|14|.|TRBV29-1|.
TGCAGCGTTGAGACTTACCGGGGCACAGATACGCAGTATTTT
CSVETYRGTDTQYF
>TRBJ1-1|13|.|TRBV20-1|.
TGCAGTGCTAGAGGGCCGCTGAACACTGAAGCTTTCTTT
CSARGPLNTEAFF
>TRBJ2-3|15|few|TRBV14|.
TGTGCCAGCAGCCAAGGTGTTGTGGGAACAGATACGCAGTATTTT
CASSQGVVGTDTQYF
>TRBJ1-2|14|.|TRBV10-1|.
TGCGCCAGCAGTGATAATACGGAAACCTATGGCTACACCTTC
CASSDNTETYGYTF
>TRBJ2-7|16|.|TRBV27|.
TGTGCCAGCAGCGCCTTATGGAGCTACGAGGCCTACGAGCAGTACTTC
CASSALWSYEAYEQYF
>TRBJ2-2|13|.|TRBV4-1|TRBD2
TGCGCCAGCAAAAACGGGGGGATCGGGGAGCTGTTTTTT
CASKNGGIGELFF
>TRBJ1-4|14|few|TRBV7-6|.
TGTGCCAGCAGCTCGGGGGGCGGCAATGAAAAACTGTTTTTT
CASSSGGGNEKLFF
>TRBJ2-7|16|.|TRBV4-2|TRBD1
TGTGCCAGCAGCCAGCCACAGGGGGAATTCTCCTACGAGCAGTACTTC
CASSQPQGEFSYEQYF
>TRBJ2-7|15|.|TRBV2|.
TGTGCCAGCACCACCCGACTGGAGTTAGGATACGAGCAGTACTTC
CASTTRLELGYEQYF
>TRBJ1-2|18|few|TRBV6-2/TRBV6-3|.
TGTGCCAGCGCGCCGTCCCTACCGAGGCCGCTTACGATTGAGGGCTACACCTTC
CASAPSLPRPLTIEGYTF
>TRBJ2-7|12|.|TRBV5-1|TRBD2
TGCGCCAGCAGCTTGGACAAGGGGACTAGGTACTTC
CASSLDKGTRYF
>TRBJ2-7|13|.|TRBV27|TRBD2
TGTGCCAGCAGAAGCGGGGCACACTACGAGCAGTACTTC
CASRSGAHYEQYF
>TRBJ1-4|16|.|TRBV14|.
TGTGCCAGCAGCCAAGACTTGACGGCCCTTGGCGAAAAACTGTTTTTT
CASSQDLTALGEKLFF
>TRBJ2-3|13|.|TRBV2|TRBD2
TGTGCCAGAGGGACTAGCGGGGCAGAGACGCAGTATTTT
CARGTSGAETQYF
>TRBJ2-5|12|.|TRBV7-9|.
TGTGCCAGCAGCTTTATTGAAGAGACCCAGTACTTC
CASSFIEETQYF
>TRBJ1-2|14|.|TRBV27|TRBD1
TGTGCCAGCAGTCTCCAGGGGGTTAAGTATGGCTACACCTTC
CASSLQGVKYGYTF
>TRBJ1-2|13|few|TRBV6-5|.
TGTGCCAGCAGTTACCAAGATAGCTATGGCTACACCTTC
CASSYQDSYGYTF
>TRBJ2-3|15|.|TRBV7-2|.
TGTGCCAGCAGTCACCCCCGACAGGCATGGGATACGCAGTATTTT
CASSHPRQAWDTQYF
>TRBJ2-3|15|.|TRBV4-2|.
TGTGCCAGCAGCCAAGTGAGGGGCCGGACAGATACGCAGTATTTT
CASSQVRGRTDTQYF
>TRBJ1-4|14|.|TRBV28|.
TGTGCCAGCAGTTTCACTACAACTAATGAAAAACTGTTTTTT
CASSFTTTNEKLFF
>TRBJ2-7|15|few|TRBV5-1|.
TGCGCCAGCAGCCACAAAGATGGCTCTTCCTACGAGCAGTACTTC
CASSHKDGSSYEQYF
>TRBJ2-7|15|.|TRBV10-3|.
TGTGCCATCAGTGAGCCGGCTAGGGGGAGCTACGAGCAGTACTTC
CAISEPARGSYEQYF
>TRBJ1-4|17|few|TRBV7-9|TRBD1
TGTGCCAGCAGCTCCGGGACAGGGGGCGTCGTTAATGAAAAACTGTTTTTT
CASSSGTGGVVNEKLFF
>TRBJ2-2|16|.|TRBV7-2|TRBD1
TGTGCCAGCAGCTTAGACACAGGGGAGTACACCGGGGAGCTGTTTTTT
CASSLDTGEYTGELFF
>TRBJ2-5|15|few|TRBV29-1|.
TGCAGCGTTGAATTCGGGGGGCGCTGGGTAGAGACCCAGTACTTC
CSVEFGGRWVETQYF
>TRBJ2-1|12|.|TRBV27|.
TGTGCCAGCAGTCTCGGTATCCATGAGCAGTTCTTC
CASSLGIHEQFF
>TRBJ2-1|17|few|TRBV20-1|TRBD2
TGCAGTGCTAGAAGTAGCGGGAGGACCAACTCCTACAATGAGCAGTTCTTC
CSARSSGRTNSYNEQFF
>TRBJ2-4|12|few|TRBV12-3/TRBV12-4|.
TGTGCCAGCACCACCATAGGAGGGGAGCAGTACTTC
CASTTIGGEQYF
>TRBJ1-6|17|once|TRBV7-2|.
TGTACCAGCAGCTTAGTGGTAACAGGGTTAGCCAATTCACCCCTCCACTTT
CTSSLVVTGLANSPLHF
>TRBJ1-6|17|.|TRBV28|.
TGTGCCAGCAGTTTGGCGGGGGCTCGGGCGAAGGATTCACCCCTCCACTTT
CASSLAGARAKDSPLHF
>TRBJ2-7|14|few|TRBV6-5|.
TGTGCCAGCAGTTACTACCTAGGACAGTACGAGCAGTACTTC
CASSYYLGQYEQYF
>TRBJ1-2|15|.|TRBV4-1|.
TGCGCCAGCAGCCAAGATCGGGGGGCAGGAGGGGGCTACACCTTC
CASSQDRGAGGGYTF
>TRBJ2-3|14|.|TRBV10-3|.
TGTGCCATCAAAAGCGGGCCTAGCACAGATACGCAGTATTTT
CAIKSGPSTDTQYF
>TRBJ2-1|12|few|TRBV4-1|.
TGCGCCAGCAGCCAAGTTGTGGATGAGCAGTTCTTC
CASSQVVDEQFF
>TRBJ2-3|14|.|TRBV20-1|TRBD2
TGCAGTGCTACTAGCGGGAGGGCCCCAGATACGCAGTATTTT
CSATSGRAPDTQYF
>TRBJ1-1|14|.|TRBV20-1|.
TGCAGTGCTATGCGGGTTGTAGGAAACACTGAAGCTTTCTTT
CSAMRVVGNTEAFF
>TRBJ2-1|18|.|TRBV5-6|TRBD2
TGTGCCAGCAGCTTGGCTGGGACTAGCGGGAGATCCTACAATGAGCAGTTCTTC
CASSLAGTSGRSYNEQFF
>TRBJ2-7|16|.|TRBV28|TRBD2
TGTGCCAGCAGTTTACCCCAGCGGGGCTTTACCTACGAGCTGTACTTC
CASSLPQRGFTYELYF
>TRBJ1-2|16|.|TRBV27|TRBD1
TGTGCCAGCAGTCCCCGCCGGGACAGCTTCAACTATGGCTACACCTTC
CASSPRRDSFNYGYTF
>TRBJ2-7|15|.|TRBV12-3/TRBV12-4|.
TGTGCCAGCAGTACCGGGACCTCCGCTACCTACGAGCAGTACTTC
CASSTGTSATYEQYF